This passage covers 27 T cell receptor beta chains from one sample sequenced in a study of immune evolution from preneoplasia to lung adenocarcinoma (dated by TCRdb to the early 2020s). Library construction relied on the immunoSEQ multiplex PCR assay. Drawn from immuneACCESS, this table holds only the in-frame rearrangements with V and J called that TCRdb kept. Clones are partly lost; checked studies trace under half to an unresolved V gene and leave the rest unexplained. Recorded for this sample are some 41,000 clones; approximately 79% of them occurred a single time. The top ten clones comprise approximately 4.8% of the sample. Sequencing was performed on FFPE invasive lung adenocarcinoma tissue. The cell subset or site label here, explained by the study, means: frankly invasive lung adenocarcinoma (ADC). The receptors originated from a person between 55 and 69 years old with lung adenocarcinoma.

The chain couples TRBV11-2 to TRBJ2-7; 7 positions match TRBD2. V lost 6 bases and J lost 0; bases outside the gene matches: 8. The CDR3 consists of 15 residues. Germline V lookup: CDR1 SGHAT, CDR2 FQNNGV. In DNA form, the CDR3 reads TGTGCCAGCAGGAATAGCGGGCGCAGCTCCTACGAGCAGTACTTC. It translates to CASRNSGRSSYEQYF.

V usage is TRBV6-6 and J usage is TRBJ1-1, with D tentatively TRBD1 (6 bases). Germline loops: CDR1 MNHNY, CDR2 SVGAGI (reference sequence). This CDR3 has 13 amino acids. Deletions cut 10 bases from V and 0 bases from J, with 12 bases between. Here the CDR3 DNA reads TGTGCCACCTTTGACAGGATGAACACTGAAGCTTTCTTT. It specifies CATFDRMNTEAFF.

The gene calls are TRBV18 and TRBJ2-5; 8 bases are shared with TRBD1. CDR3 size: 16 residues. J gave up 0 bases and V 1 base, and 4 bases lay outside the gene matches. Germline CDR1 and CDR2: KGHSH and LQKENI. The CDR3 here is CASSPLQGANQETQYF. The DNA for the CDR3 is TGTGCCAGCTCACCACTGCAGGGGGCGAACCAAGAGACCCAGTACTTC.

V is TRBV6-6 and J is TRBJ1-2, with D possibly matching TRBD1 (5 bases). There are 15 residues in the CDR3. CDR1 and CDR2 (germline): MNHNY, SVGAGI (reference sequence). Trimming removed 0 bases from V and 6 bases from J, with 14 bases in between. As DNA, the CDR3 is TGTGCCAGCAGTTACTCTCAGGGTGGAGACGATGGCTACACCTTC. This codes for CASSYSQGGDDGYTF.

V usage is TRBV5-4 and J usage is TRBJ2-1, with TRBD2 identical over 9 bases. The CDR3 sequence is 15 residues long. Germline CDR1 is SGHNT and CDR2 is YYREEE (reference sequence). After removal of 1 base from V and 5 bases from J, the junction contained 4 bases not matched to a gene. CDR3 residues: CASSLSGGPDNEQFF. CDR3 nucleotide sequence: TGTGCCAGCAGCTTGAGCGGGGGGCCTGACAATGAGCAGTTCTTC.

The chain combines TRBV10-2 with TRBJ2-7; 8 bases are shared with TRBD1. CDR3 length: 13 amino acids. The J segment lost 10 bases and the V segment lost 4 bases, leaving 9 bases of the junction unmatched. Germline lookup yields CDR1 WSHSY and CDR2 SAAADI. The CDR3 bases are TGCGCCAGCAGTGGGGGACAGGCCCTGCAACAGTACTTC. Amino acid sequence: CASSGGQALQQYF.

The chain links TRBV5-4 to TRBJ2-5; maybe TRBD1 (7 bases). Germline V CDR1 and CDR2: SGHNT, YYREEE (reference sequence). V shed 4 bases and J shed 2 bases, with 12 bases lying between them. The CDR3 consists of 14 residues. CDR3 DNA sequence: TGTGCCAGCAGCGCGGGACAGAGGCAAGAGACCCAGTACTTC. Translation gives CASSAGQRQETQYF.

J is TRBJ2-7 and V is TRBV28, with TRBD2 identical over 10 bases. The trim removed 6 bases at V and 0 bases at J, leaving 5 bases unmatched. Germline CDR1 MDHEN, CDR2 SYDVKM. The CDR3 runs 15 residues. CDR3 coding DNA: TGTGCCAGCAGCCCCGGGACTAGCGTCTCCTACGAGCAGTACTTC. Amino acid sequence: CASSPGTSVSYEQYF.

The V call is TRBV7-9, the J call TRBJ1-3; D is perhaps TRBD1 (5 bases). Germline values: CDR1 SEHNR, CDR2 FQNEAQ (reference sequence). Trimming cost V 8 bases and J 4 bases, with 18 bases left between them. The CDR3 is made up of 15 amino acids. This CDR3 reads CASQEPRQGGNTIYF. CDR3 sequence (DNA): TGTGCCAGCCAAGAGCCACGGCAGGGAGGAAACACCATATATTTT.

DNA of the CDR3: TGTGCCAGCAGCCGGACTAGCGGGAGAGATTTCGGGGAGCTGTTTTTT. It specifies CASSRTSGRDFGELFF. This chain uses TRBV9 with TRBJ2-2; TRBD2 matches 13 bases. The ends lost 4 bases at V and 7 bases at J; junction bases unmatched: 7. The length of the CDR3 is 16 residues. CDR1 is SGDLS, CDR2 YYNGEE, per germline.

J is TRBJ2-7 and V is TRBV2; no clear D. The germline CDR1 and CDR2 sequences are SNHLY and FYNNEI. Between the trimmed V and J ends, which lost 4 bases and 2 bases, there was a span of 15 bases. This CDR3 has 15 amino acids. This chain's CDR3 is CASSGLVPPTYEQYF. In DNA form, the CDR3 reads TGTGCCAGCAGTGGACTGGTCCCGCCTACCTACGAGCAGTACTTC.

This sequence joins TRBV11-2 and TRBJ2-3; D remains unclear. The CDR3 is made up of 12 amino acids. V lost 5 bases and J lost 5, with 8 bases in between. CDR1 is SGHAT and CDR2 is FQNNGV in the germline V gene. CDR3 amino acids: CASSLTGDTQYF. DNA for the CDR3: TGTGCCAGCAGCCTGACCGGAGATACGCAGTATTTT.

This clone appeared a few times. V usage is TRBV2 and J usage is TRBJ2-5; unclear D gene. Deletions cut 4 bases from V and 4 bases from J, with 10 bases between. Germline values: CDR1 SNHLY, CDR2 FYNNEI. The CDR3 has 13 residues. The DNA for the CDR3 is TGTGCCAGCAGTGGACTTACGTCAGAGACCCAGTACTTC. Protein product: CASSGLTSETQYF.

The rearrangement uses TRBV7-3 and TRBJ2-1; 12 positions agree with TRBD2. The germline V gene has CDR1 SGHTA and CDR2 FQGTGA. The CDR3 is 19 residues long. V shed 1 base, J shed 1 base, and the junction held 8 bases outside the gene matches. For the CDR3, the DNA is TGTGCCAGCAGCTTAAGTCAAGAGACTAGCGGGAGATCCTACAATGAGCAGTTCTTC. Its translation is CASSLSQETSGRSYNEQFF.

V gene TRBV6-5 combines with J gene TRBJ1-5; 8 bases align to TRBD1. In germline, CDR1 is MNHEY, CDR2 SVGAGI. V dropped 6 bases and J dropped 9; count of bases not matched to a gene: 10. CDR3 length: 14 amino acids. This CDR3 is CASRRGQGVRPQHF. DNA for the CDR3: TGTGCCAGCAGACGCGGACAGGGAGTGAGGCCCCAGCATTTT.

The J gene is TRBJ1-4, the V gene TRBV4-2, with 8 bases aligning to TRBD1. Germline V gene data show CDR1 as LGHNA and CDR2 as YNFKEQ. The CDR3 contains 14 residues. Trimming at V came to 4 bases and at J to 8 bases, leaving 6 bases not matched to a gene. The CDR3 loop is CASSPERQGEKLFF. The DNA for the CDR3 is TGTGCCAGCAGCCCTGAGCGACAGGGGGAAAAACTGTTTTTT.

The CDR3 DNA reads TGTGCCAGCAGTCCAGGACAGGGGACCGGGGAGCTGTTTTTT. The encoded protein is CASSPGQGTGELFF. This chain uses TRBV4-2 with TRBJ2-2, with 9 nucleotides matching TRBD1. V lost 6 bases and J lost 5; bases outside the gene matches: 4. CDR3 size: 14 residues. CDR1 and CDR2 (germline): LGHNA, YNFKEQ.

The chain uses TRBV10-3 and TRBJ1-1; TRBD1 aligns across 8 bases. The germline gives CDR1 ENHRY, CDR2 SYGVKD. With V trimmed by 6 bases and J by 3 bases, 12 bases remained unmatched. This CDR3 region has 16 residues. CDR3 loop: CAISPTGGVGDTEAFF. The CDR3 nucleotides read TGTGCCATCAGCCCTACAGGGGGGGTTGGCGACACTGAAGCTTTCTTT.

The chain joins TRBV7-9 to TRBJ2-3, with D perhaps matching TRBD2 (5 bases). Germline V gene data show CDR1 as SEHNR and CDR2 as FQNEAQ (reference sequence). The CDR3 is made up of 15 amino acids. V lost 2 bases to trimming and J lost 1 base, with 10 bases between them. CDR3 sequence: CASSLQLGGTDTQYF. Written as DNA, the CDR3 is TGTGCCAGCAGCTTACAACTAGGCGGCACAGATACGCAGTATTTT.

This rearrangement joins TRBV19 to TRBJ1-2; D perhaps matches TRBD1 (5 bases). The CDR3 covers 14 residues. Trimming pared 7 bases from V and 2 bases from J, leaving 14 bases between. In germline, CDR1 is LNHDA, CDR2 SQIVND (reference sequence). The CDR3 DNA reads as TGTGCCAGTACCCCGGGACTCGGCAACTATGGCTACACCTTC. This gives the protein CASTPGLGNYGYTF.

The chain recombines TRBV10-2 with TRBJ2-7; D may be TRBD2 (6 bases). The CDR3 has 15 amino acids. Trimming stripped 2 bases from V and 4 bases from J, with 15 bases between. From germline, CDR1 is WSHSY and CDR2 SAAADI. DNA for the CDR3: TGCGCCAGCAGTGAGAAGCGCGGGGCCGGGTACGAGCAGTACTTC. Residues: CASSEKRGAGYEQYF.

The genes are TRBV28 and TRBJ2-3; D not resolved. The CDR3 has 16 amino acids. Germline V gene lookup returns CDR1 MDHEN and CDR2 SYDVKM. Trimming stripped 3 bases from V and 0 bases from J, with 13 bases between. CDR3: CASSFFGRTSTDTQYF. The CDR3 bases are TGTGCCAGCAGTTTTTTCGGCAGGACGAGCACAGATACGCAGTATTTT.

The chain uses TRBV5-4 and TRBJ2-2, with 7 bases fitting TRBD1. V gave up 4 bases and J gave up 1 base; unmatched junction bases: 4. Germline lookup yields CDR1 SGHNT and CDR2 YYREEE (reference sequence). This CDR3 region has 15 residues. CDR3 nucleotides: TGTGCCAGCAGCCGGGGACAGCAGAACACCGGGGAGCTGTTTTTT. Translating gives CASSRGQQNTGELFF.

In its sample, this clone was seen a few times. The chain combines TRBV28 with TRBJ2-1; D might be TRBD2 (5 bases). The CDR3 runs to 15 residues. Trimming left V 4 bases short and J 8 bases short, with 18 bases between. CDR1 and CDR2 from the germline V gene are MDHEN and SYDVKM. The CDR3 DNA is TGTGCCAGCAGTTCCGGACGTAGGACTGGGGATGAGCAGTTCTTC. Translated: CASSSGRRTGDEQFF.

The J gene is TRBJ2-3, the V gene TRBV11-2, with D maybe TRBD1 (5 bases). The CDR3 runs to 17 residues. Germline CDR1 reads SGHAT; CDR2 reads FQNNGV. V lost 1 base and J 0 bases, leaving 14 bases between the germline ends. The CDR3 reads CASSLVRTLTSTDTQYF. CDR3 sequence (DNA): TGTGCCAGCAGCTTAGTACGGACACTAACTAGCACAGATACGCAGTATTTT.

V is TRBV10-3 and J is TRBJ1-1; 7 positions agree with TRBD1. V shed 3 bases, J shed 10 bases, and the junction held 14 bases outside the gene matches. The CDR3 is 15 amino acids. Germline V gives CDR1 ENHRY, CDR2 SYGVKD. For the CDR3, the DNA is TGTGCCATCAGTGAATCCCCGGACAGGCCTGATGGAGCTTTCTTT. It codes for CAISESPDRPDGAFF.

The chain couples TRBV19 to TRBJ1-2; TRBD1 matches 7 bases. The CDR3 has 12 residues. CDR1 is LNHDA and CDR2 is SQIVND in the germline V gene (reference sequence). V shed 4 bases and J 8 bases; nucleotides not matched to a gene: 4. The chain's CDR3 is CASSRQGRGYTF. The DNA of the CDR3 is TGTGCCAGTAGTAGACAGGGCCGCGGCTACACCTTC.